Following are 32 T cell receptor beta chains from one sample sequenced in a study of blood T cell repertoires in COVID-19. The protocol was immunoSEQ multiplex PCR, while the TCRdb copy is restricted to in-frame clones and leaves out a portion. The table lists more than 95,000 clones, approximately 71% of them singletons. Sequenced input: peripheral blood. The receptors here all came from a woman between 70 and 85 years old with acute or convalescent COVID-19.

This rearrangement joins TRBV5-5 to TRBJ2-1; 14 nucleotides match TRBD2. V was clipped by 4 bases and J by 9 bases; unmatched bases: 6. Germline-derived CDR1 and CDR2 are SGHKS and YYEKEE (reference sequence). The CDR3 runs to 15 residues. The CDR3 DNA follows: TGTGCCAGCAGCCTCTCGACTAGCGGGAGGGGTGAGCAGTTCTTC. Translating it yields CASSLSTSGRGEQFF.

The chain combines TRBV9 with TRBJ2-1; 9 bases agree with TRBD2. J lost 5 bases, V lost 7 bases, and 10 bases had no gene match. CDR1 SGDLS and CDR2 YYNGEE come from the germline V gene. CDR3 length: 15 amino acids. CDR3 in DNA: TGTGCCAGCGGCCGGCGGGGGGGCCTCAACAATGAGCAGTTCTTC. It codes for CASGRRGGLNNEQFF. Filled out from reference TRBV9 and TRBJ2-1, the complete variable domain reads DSGVTQTPKHLITATGQRVTLRCSPRSGDLSVYWYQQSLDQGLQFLIQYYNGEERAKGNILERFSAQQFPDLHSELNLSSLELGDSALYFCASGRRGGLNNEQFFGPGTRLTVL.

The rearrangement joins TRBV6-1 to TRBJ2-3; 15 bases are shared with TRBD2. CDR1 MNHNS and CDR2 SASEGT come from the germline V gene. There are 21 residues in the CDR3. With 0 bases clipped from V and 1 base from J, the junction kept 11 bases outside the gene matches. The CDR3 loop is CASSEAEPGLAGGGRTDTQYF. The CDR3 DNA follows: TGTGCCAGCAGTGAAGCTGAACCGGGACTAGCGGGAGGAGGGCGCACAGATACGCAGTATTTT.

The rearrangement uses TRBV7-9 and TRBJ2-1; 12 bases map to TRBD2. The V gene's germline CDR1 is SEHNR and CDR2 FQNEAQ (reference sequence). V trimming: 5 bases; J trimming: 6 bases; junction bases outside the gene matches: 5. This CDR3 is built from 15 residues. This CDR3 is CASSVTSGSFNEQFF. CDR3 DNA sequence: TGTGCCAGCAGCGTGACTAGCGGGAGTTTCAATGAGCAGTTCTTC.

V usage is TRBV4-2 and J usage is TRBJ2-7; 8 bases align to TRBD1. The CDR3 extends over 14 amino acids. Germline V gene data show CDR1 as LGHNA and CDR2 as YNFKEQ. J was trimmed by 5 bases and V by 6 bases; bases with no gene match: 9. CDR3 bases: TGTGCCAGCAGTCACAGGGGGGCGGGCGACGAGCAGTACTTC. Its protein product is CASSHRGAGDEQYF.

The V and J genes are TRBV28 and TRBJ1-2; 7 nucleotides align to TRBD1. Trimming cost V 7 bases and J 3 bases; bases outside gene matches: 8. The CDR3 is made up of 14 amino acids. The germline gives CDR1 MDHEN, CDR2 SYDVKM. The DNA of the CDR3 is TGTGCCAGCACCGAGACAGGGCGCGACTATGGCTACACCTTC. Amino acid sequence: CASTETGRDYGYTF.

The rearrangement uses TRBV5-5 and TRBJ2-2, with 12 bases fitting TRBD1. Trimming cost V 0 bases and J 7 bases; bases outside gene matches: 7. The CDR3 loop spans 17 amino acids. Germline V gene lookup returns CDR1 SGHKS and CDR2 YYEKEE (reference sequence). Written as DNA, the CDR3 is TGTGCCAGCAGCTTGGCCTTGGGACAGGGGGCCGGCGGGGAGCTGTTTTTT. It is translated as CASSLALGQGAGGELFF.

Only a few counts were recorded for this clone. CDR3 nucleotides: TGCAGTGCTAGTCCCCAGAACACTGAAGCTTTCTTT. Protein sequence: CSASPQNTEAFF. This rearrangement joins TRBV20-1 to TRBJ1-1, with D unclear. This CDR3 has 12 amino acids. V lost 3 bases to trimming and J lost 1 base, with 6 bases between them. Looked up from germline, CDR1 is DFQATT and CDR2 is SNEGSKA (reference sequence).

This chain connects TRBV18 to TRBJ1-1, with 10 bases aligning to TRBD1. V lost 3 bases and J lost 3; bases outside the gene matches: 7. Germline V gives CDR1 KGHSH, CDR2 LQKENI. The CDR3 is 16 amino acids. In DNA, the CDR3 is TGTGCCAGCTCACCCGCGGACAGGGGGGGGGACACTGAAGCTTTCTTT. Translated: CASSPADRGGDTEAFF.

This clone was seen more than once but under ten times. The chain recombines TRBV3-1 (or the pseudogene TRBV3-2) with TRBJ2-3; 8 bases line up with TRBD2. The V and J ends lost 0 bases and 3 bases, in that order; junction bases with no gene match: 8. Germline CDR1 LGHDT, CDR2 YNNKEL (reference sequence). CDR3 length: 17 amino acids. The CDR3 nucleotides are TGTGCCAGCAGCCAAGAAAGCGGGGGCCTGGGTACAGATACGCAGTATTTT. Translation: CASSQESGGLGTDTQYF.

This clone appeared a few times. The V and J genes are TRBV28 and TRBJ2-7; 8 bases are a match to TRBD2. The junction had 11 bases not matched to a gene; V was cut back by 6 bases and J by 4 bases. The V gene's germline CDR1 is MDHEN and CDR2 SYDVKM. The CDR3 length is 15 residues. CDR3 sequence: CASRSSGREGYEQYF. The CDR3 DNA follows: TGTGCCAGCAGGTCTAGCGGTCGGGAGGGTTACGAGCAGTACTTC.

This clone occurred once. This chain joins TRBV27 and TRBJ2-1, with 9 bases matching TRBD2. Losses at the gene ends were 5 bases for V and 8 bases for J; bases not matched to a gene: 13. The CDR3 has 16 amino acids. In germline, CDR1 is MNHEY, CDR2 SMNVEV (reference sequence). The chain's CDR3 is CASSSLAGEHLYEQFF. CDR3 nucleotide sequence: TGTGCCAGCAGTAGCTTAGCGGGAGAACATTTATATGAGCAGTTCTTC.

V is TRBV2 and J is TRBJ1-4; D not resolved. Germline V CDR1 and CDR2: SNHLY, FYNNEI. Trimming pared 7 bases from V and 11 bases from J, leaving 20 bases between. The CDR3 extends over 14 amino acids. CDR3 in DNA: TGTGCCAGCAAATATCGATTCGGGAATGGGAAACTGTTTTTT. It yields the protein CASKYRFGNGKLFF.

The V gene is TRBV7-2, the J gene TRBJ2-1, with 7 bases that match TRBD2. The CDR3 runs 15 residues. Germline V CDR1 and CDR2: SGHTA, FQGNSA. Trimming cost V 2 bases and J 7 bases; bases outside gene matches: 8. The CDR3 DNA reads TGTGCCAGCAGCTTACTGTCGGGAGGTGAAAATGAGCAGTTCTTC. The encoded protein is CASSLLSGGENEQFF.

The CDR3 DNA reads as TGTGCCAGCAGCGCGGGACAGAGCAACACTGAAGCTTTCTTT. It encodes CASSAGQSNTEAFF. The chain joins TRBV9 to TRBJ1-1, with TRBD1 identical over 7 bases. The CDR3 runs 14 residues. V lost 3 bases to trimming and J lost 2 bases; unmatched junction nucleotides: 4. Germline V gene data show CDR1 as SGDLS and CDR2 as YYNGEE.

The chain links TRBV9 to TRBJ1-4; D is perhaps TRBD1 (6 bases). Germline-derived CDR1 and CDR2 are SGDLS and YYNGEE. V was shortened by 0 bases and J by 5 bases, with 11 bases between the two germline ends. CDR3 length: 15 residues. CDR3 sequence reads: CASSVDAGENEKLFF. CDR3 DNA: TGTGCCAGCAGCGTAGATGCAGGGGAGAATGAAAAACTGTTTTTT. Drawing the rest from reference TRBV9 and TRBJ1-4, the complete variable domain is DSGVTQTPKHLITATGQRVTLRCSPRSGDLSVYWYQQSLDQGLQFLIQYYNGEERAKGNILERFSAQQFPDLHSELNLSSLELGDSALYFCASSVDAGENEKLFFGSGTQLSVL.

This clone was seen a handful of times. V is TRBV9 and J is TRBJ1-3; D is perhaps TRBD1 (5 bases). The CDR3 extends over 15 amino acids. Per germline, CDR1 SGDLS and CDR2 YYNGEE. Between the trimmed V and J ends, which lost 3 bases and 0 bases, there was a span of 10 bases. CDR3 DNA sequence: TGTGCCAGCAGCGGAGCTGACAGCTCTGGAAACACCATATATTTT. As protein: CASSGADSSGNTIYF.

In DNA, the CDR3 is TGTGCCAGCAGCTTCGCCAATCCCTCCGGAGGAAACTATGGCTACACCTTC. This gives the protein CASSFANPSGGNYGYTF. V usage is TRBV7-2 and J usage is TRBJ1-2; D gene unclear. Per germline, CDR1 SGHTA and CDR2 FQGNSA. This CDR3 spans 17 amino acids. V dropped 3 bases and J dropped 2 bases, with 19 bases sitting between them.

The chain uses TRBV5-6 and TRBJ1-2; no definite D call. This CDR3 is 15 amino acids long. Between the trimmed V and J ends, which lost 1 base and 3 bases, there was a span of 13 bases. Germline values: CDR1 SGHDT, CDR2 YYEEEE. In DNA, the CDR3 is TGTGCCAGCAGCTTGCGAGCCGCCGGGGACTATGGCTACACCTTC. Amino acids: CASSLRAAGDYGYTF.

This clone was seen more than once but under ten times. The chain has TRBV15 and TRBJ1-5; a weak D match, TRBD1 (6 bases). Germline assignment: CDR1 LNHNV and CDR2 YYDKDF (reference sequence). Trimming stripped 1 base from V and 2 bases from J, with 15 bases between. The CDR3 is made up of 17 amino acids. Here the CDR3 reads CATSRGGRGIGNQPQHF. The CDR3 DNA reads TGTGCCACCAGCAGAGGGGGTAGGGGGATAGGCAATCAGCCCCAGCATTTT.

The rearrangement uses TRBV7-8 and TRBJ2-7; D possibly corresponds to TRBD1 (5 bases). This CDR3 region has 14 residues. Germline-derived CDR1 and CDR2 are SGHVS and FQNEAQ. V was shortened by 7 bases and J by 4 bases, with 17 bases between the two germline ends. The CDR3 is CASIPNTGYYEQYF. Here the CDR3 DNA reads TGTGCCAGCATTCCTAATACAGGTTATTACGAGCAGTACTTC.

CDR3 amino acids: CAWSKGGGYTF. The CDR3 DNA reads TGTGCCTGGAGTAAAGGGGGCGGCTACACCTTC. The genes are TRBV30 and TRBJ1-2; 7 nucleotides align to TRBD1. The CDR3 length is 11 residues. With 2 bases clipped from V and 8 bases from J, the junction kept 2 bases outside the gene matches. Germline V gene data show CDR1 as GTSNPN and CDR2 as SVGIG (reference sequence).

The chain carries TRBV4-3 and TRBJ2-2, with D uncertain. Trimming left V 1 base short and J 3 bases short, with 9 bases between. Germline loops: CDR1 LGHNA, CDR2 YSLEER. The CDR3 consists of 15 residues. The CDR3 coding sequence is TGCGCCAGCAGCCAAGTAGTCTCCTACACCGGGGAGCTGTTTTTT. This encodes CASSQVVSYTGELFF.

The chain recombines TRBV19 with TRBJ2-1; 7 bases match TRBD2. The CDR3 runs 15 residues. The V and J ends lost 5 bases and 5 bases, in that order; junction bases with no gene match: 9. The V gene's germline CDR1 is LNHDA and CDR2 SQIVND (reference sequence). In DNA form, the CDR3 reads TGTGCCAGTAGTGAAGCGGGGTTATACAACAATGAGCAGTTCTTC. It is translated as CASSEAGLYNNEQFF.

The chain recombines TRBV6-5 with TRBJ2-7; D perhaps matches TRBD2 (5 bases). This CDR3 is 15 amino acids long. CDR1 MNHEY and CDR2 SVGAGI come from the germline V gene. V lost 0 bases, J lost 2 bases, and 11 bases lay in between. CDR3: CASSYSASGTYEQYF. The CDR3 DNA follows: TGTGCCAGCAGTTACTCAGCCAGCGGTACCTACGAGCAGTACTTC.

V gene TRBV12-5 combines with J gene TRBJ1-5; D not resolved. Trimming stripped 1 base from V and 6 bases from J, with 7 bases between. CDR1 is LGHNT, CDR2 FRNRAP, per germline. The CDR3 is 13 residues long. CDR3 in amino acids: CASGLAGFQPQHF. The CDR3 region has the DNA TGTGCTAGTGGTTTGGCGGGGTTTCAGCCCCAGCATTTT.

In this sample, this clone turned up many times. The chain employs TRBV19 and TRBJ1-5; TRBD1 is a possible D gene (6 bases). CDR1 LNHDA and CDR2 SQIVND come from the germline V gene (reference sequence). The CDR3 length is 13 residues. V was shortened by 6 bases and J by 7 bases, with 13 bases between the two germline ends. The CDR3: CASSTGLLQPQHF. CDR3 sequence (DNA): TGTGCCAGTAGCACAGGGTTACTACAGCCCCAGCATTTT. The full variable domain, its missing parts supplied by reference TRBV19 and TRBJ1-5, is DGGITQSPKYLFRKEGQNVTLSCEQNLNHDAMYWYRQDPGQGLRLIYYSQIVNDFQKGDIAEGYSVSREKKESFPLTVTSAQKNPTAFYLCASSTGLLQPQHFGDGTRLSIL.

This chain connects TRBV25-1 to TRBJ2-2; TRBD2 agrees at 10 bases. V gave up 1 base and J gave up 2 bases; unmatched junction bases: 7. The CDR3 spans 18 residues. Germline V CDR1 and CDR2: MGHDK, SYGVNS. The CDR3, as DNA: TGTGCCAGCAGTGAATTGGGTAGCGGGGGGACCAACACCGGGGAGCTGTTTTTT. Encoded protein: CASSELGSGGTNTGELFF.

There are a few counts of this clone. The genes are TRBV29-1 and TRBJ2-1; 10 bases line up with TRBD1. This CDR3 is 13 amino acids long. Germline V gene lookup returns CDR1 SQVTM and CDR2 ANQGSEA. V shed 4 bases, J shed 3 bases, and the junction held 0 bases outside the gene matches. CDR3 sequence: CSVGTGGYNEQFF. The CDR3 bases are TGCAGCGTTGGGACAGGGGGCTACAATGAGCAGTTCTTC.

This clone showed up many times. The chain combines TRBV7-2 with TRBJ2-6, with a tentative D call TRBD2 (7 bases). Germline CDR1 and CDR2: SGHTA and FQGNSA. Trimming shortened V by 5 bases and J by 1 base, and 18 bases separated the two germline ends. The CDR3 spans 18 residues. CDR3 sequence: CASSRRGAGASGANVLTF. DNA of the CDR3: TGTGCCAGCAGCCGCCGGGGGGCGGGGGCTTCTGGGGCCAACGTCCTGACTTTC.

This clone was detected only a few times. This sample includes further DNA sequences coding for the same CDR3. The rearrangement joins TRBV2 to TRBJ2-7, with D possibly TRBD1 on 5 matching bases. The CDR3 loop spans 14 amino acids. V was cut by 2 bases and J by 4 bases, with 12 bases left in between. Germline values: CDR1 SNHLY, CDR2 FYNNEI. The chain's CDR3 is CASSESAGLYEQYF. Written as DNA, the CDR3 is TGTGCCAGCAGTGAAAGTGCAGGGCTATACGAGCAGTACTTC.

The chain couples TRBV11-3 to TRBJ2-2; D possibly corresponds to TRBD2 (5 bases). This CDR3 region has 14 residues. CDR1 and CDR2 (germline): SGHNT, YENEEA. V was cut by 5 bases and J by 6 bases, with 13 bases left in between. The CDR3 coding sequence is TGTGCCAGCAGCCTAGCCCCCGTAGCCGGGGAGCTGTTTTTT. Its protein product is CASSLAPVAGELFF.